Below, one TCR beta chain is given with its context. This entry belongs to a study of CD8 T cells in Susac syndrome. J was trimmed by 3 bases and V by 0 bases; bases with no gene match: 7. CDR3 size: 16 residues. Germline CDR1 and CDR2: DFQATT and SNEGSKA (reference sequence). With random hexamers, roughly 0.5 to 1 ug RNA was reverse transcribed. TCRdb re-called the immunoSEQ multiplex PCR reads with MiXCR, one entry per CDR3 protein. Seen here are 130,000 or so distinct CDR3 sequences, about 95% observed once, and the top ten hold roughly 0.095%. The source material was CD4+ T cells from PBMCs. The TCR sequence derives from a human donor in good health. This chain joins TRBV20-1 and TRBJ2-1, with 8 bases fitting TRBD2. DNA for the CDR3: TGCAGTGCTAGAGACCCGGGAGGGCCCGGCTACAATGAGCAGTTCTTC. Its protein is CSARDPGGPGYNEQFF.